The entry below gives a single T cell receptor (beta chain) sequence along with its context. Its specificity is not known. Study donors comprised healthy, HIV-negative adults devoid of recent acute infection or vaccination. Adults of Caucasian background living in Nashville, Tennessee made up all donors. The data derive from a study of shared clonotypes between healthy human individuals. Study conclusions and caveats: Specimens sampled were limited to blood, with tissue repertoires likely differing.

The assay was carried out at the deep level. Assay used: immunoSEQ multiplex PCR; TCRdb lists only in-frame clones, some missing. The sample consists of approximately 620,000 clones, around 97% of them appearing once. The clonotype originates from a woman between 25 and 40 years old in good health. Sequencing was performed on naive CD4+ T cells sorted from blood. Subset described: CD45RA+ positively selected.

The DNA for the CDR3 is TGTGCCAGCACCTGGACCGGTTCTGGGGCCAACGTCCTGACTTTC. Its translation is CASTWTGSGANVLTF. This chain joins TRBV6-1 and TRBJ2-6; D ambiguous. Germline values: CDR1 MNHNS, CDR2 SASEGT. Deletions cut 7 bases from V and 1 base from J, with 11 bases between. CDR3 length: 15 amino acids.